Listed below are T cell receptor beta chains from one sample, sequenced in a study of blood T cell repertoires in COVID-19. Method: immunoSEQ multiplex PCR; TCRdb's copy keeps in-frame clones and lacks some. Of around 210,000 clones in the sample, around 85% are singletons; the top ten hold roughly 5%. Sequencing was done on a sample of peripheral blood. Receptor source: a man aged 50 to 59 with COVID-19, enrolled during active disease. CDR3s include the opening cysteine and the closing phenylalanine or tryptophan. The D gene is left open where the match is weak. Size values are once, few and many counts, or a class for expanded clones, and some rows have none.

V gene: TRBV3-1/TRBV3-2
D gene: TRBD1
J gene: TRBJ1-3
clone size: few
CDR3 DNA: TGTGCCAGCAGAAAAGCCGGGACAGGGTTTGGAAACACCATATATTTT
CDR3 protein: CASRKAGTGFGNTIYF

V gene: TRBV5-1
D gene: .
J gene: TRBJ1-1
clone size: .
CDR3 DNA: TGCGCCAGCAGCTTGGGACCGGGAACCGAAGCTTTCTTT
CDR3 protein: CASSLGPGTEAFF

V gene: TRBV6-5
D gene: .
J gene: TRBJ2-2
clone size: .
CDR3 DNA: TGTGCCAGCAAAAAGACAGGAACAAACACCGGGGAGCTGTTTTTT
CDR3 protein: CASKKTGTNTGELFF

V gene: TRBV5-1
D gene: .
J gene: TRBJ2-3
clone size: .
CDR3 DNA: TGCGCCAGCAGCCTCCCGGCGGATAGCGCAGATACGCAGTATTTT
CDR3 protein: CASSLPADSADTQYF

V gene: TRBV2
D gene: .
J gene: TRBJ1-1
clone size: .
CDR3 DNA: TGTGCCAGCAGTCCTACAGGGAGCTGGAACACTGAAGCTTTCTTT
CDR3 protein: CASSPTGSWNTEAFF

V gene: TRBV27
D gene: .
J gene: TRBJ1-1
clone size: .
CDR3 DNA: TGTGCCAGCAGTTTCTTAGGACAGCCTGAAGCTTTCTTT
CDR3 protein: CASSFLGQPEAFF

V gene: TRBV7-2
D gene: .
J gene: TRBJ2-3
clone size: .
CDR3 DNA: TGTGCCAGCAGCCTCGACAGTCTCACAGATACGCAGTATTTT
CDR3 protein: CASSLDSLTDTQYF

V gene: TRBV24-1
D gene: .
J gene: TRBJ2-2
clone size: .
CDR3 DNA: TGTGCCACCAGTGGAAGGGGCATTGGGGAGCTGTTTTTT
CDR3 protein: CATSGRGIGELFF

V gene: TRBV3-1/TRBV3-2
D gene: TRBD2
J gene: TRBJ2-7
clone size: .
CDR3 DNA: TGTGCCAGCAGCCAAGGCGGGGGGGCCCGTGGAGAGCAGTACTTC
CDR3 protein: CASSQGGGARGEQYF

V gene: TRBV6-5
D gene: TRBD1
J gene: TRBJ1-2
clone size: .
CDR3 DNA: TGTGCCAGCAGTTACAGTCCAGGGGGCCTGTCTGGCTACACCTTC
CDR3 protein: CASSYSPGGLSGYTF

V gene: TRBV7-8
D gene: TRBD1
J gene: TRBJ1-3
clone size: .
CDR3 DNA: TGTGCCAGCAGCTTATTGACAGGGCGTAACACCATATATTTT
CDR3 protein: CASSLLTGRNTIYF

V gene: TRBV6-2/TRBV6-3
D gene: .
J gene: TRBJ1-6
clone size: .
CDR3 DNA: TGTGCCAGCAGTACCCAGGGGAGCAATTCACCCCTCCACTTT
CDR3 protein: CASSTQGSNSPLHF

V gene: TRBV4-2
D gene: .
J gene: TRBJ2-5
clone size: .
CDR3 DNA: TGTGCCAGCAGCCCAAGATTGGCGACAGTAATAGGGGGAGAGACCCAGTACTTC
CDR3 protein: CASSPRLATVIGGETQYF

V gene: TRBV7-9
D gene: .
J gene: TRBJ2-7
clone size: .
CDR3 DNA: TGTGCCAGCAGCTTAGGAGGATTCGACGAGCAGTACTTC
CDR3 protein: CASSLGGFDEQYF

V gene: TRBV19
D gene: .
J gene: TRBJ1-1
clone size: few
CDR3 DNA: TGTGCCAGTAGTATAACAGGGAAGGGCACTGAAGCTTTCTTT
CDR3 protein: CASSITGKGTEAFF

V gene: TRBV19
D gene: TRBD1
J gene: TRBJ1-4
clone size: once
CDR3 DNA: TGTGCCAGTAGCAAAAGAGTCGGGACAGGGGAAGAAAAACTGTTTTTT
CDR3 protein: CASSKRVGTGEEKLFF

V gene: TRBV5-1
D gene: .
J gene: TRBJ2-5
clone size: .
CDR3 DNA: TGCGCCAGCAGCCTGGGACTTCAAGAGACCCAGTACTTC
CDR3 protein: CASSLGLQETQYF

V gene: TRBV7-9
D gene: .
J gene: TRBJ1-2
clone size: few
CDR3 DNA: TGTGCCAGTGCAGGGGAACCTAACTATGGCTACACCTTC
CDR3 protein: CASAGEPNYGYTF

V gene: TRBV25-1
D gene: TRBD1
J gene: TRBJ1-5
clone size: .
CDR3 DNA: TGTGCCAGCAGCCACCAGGACAGGGTGCGTCAGCCCCAGCATTTT
CDR3 protein: CASSHQDRVRQPQHF

V gene: TRBV30
D gene: TRBD1
J gene: TRBJ1-4
clone size: .
CDR3 DNA: TGTGCTTCTCAAACCGGGACAGGGGCAAATGAAAAACTGTTTTTT
CDR3 protein: CASQTGTGANEKLFF

V gene: TRBV5-1
D gene: .
J gene: TRBJ1-1
clone size: .
CDR3 DNA: TGCGCCAGCAGCAGGTCCCCAGAGGGTAACACTGAAGCTTTCTTT
CDR3 protein: CASSRSPEGNTEAFF

V gene: TRBV10-1
D gene: TRBD2
J gene: TRBJ2-3
clone size: .
CDR3 DNA: TGCGCCAGCAGTGAATCTAGCGGGGGGGCAGATACGCAGTATTTT
CDR3 protein: CASSESSGGADTQYF

V gene: TRBV27
D gene: .
J gene: TRBJ2-7
clone size: .
CDR3 DNA: TGTGCCAGCAGTTTATCCCGCCGAGGGGGCTCCTACGAGCAGTACTTC
CDR3 protein: CASSLSRRGGSYEQYF

V gene: TRBV6-1
D gene: .
J gene: TRBJ1-5
clone size: few
CDR3 DNA: TGTGCCAGCAGTGAATTTCATAATCAGCCCCAGCATTTT
CDR3 protein: CASSEFHNQPQHF

V gene: TRBV18
D gene: .
J gene: TRBJ2-7
clone size: .
CDR3 DNA: TGTGCCAGCTCACTGACAGAATACGAGCAGTACTTC
CDR3 protein: CASSLTEYEQYF

V gene: TRBV6-6
D gene: .
J gene: TRBJ2-3
clone size: .
CDR3 DNA: TGTGCCAGCACCCTCAACGGGGGTTCGACAGATACGCAGTATTTT
CDR3 protein: CASTLNGGSTDTQYF

V gene: TRBV10-3
D gene: .
J gene: TRBJ2-1
clone size: .
CDR3 DNA: TGTGCCTCATTGGGGGCGGGGGAAAGCTACAATGAGCAGTTCTTC
CDR3 protein: CASLGAGESYNEQFF

V gene: TRBV5-5
D gene: .
J gene: TRBJ2-1
clone size: .
CDR3 DNA: TGTGCCAGCAGCTTGCCGTACAATGAGCAGTTCTTC
CDR3 protein: CASSLPYNEQFF

V gene: TRBV27
D gene: TRBD1
J gene: TRBJ1-2
clone size: .
CDR3 DNA: TGTGCCAGCAGTTTATCCGCGCAGGGGGCAAGGTATGGCTACACCTTC
CDR3 protein: CASSLSAQGARYGYTF

V gene: TRBV2
D gene: .
J gene: TRBJ2-7
clone size: .
CDR3 DNA: TGTGCCAGCCATCCTGAGACGGGAGCCTACGAGCAGTACTTC
CDR3 protein: CASHPETGAYEQYF

V gene: TRBV5-1
D gene: TRBD1
J gene: TRBJ1-2
clone size: few
CDR3 DNA: TGCGCCAGCAGCTTGGCCGGGACAGAATATGGCTACACCTTC
CDR3 protein: CASSLAGTEYGYTF

V gene: TRBV28
D gene: .
J gene: TRBJ1-5
clone size: .
CDR3 DNA: TGTGCCAGCAACCCAAGCGAGGCCTCCAATCAGCCCCAGCATTTT
CDR3 protein: CASNPSEASNQPQHF

V gene: TRBV30
D gene: TRBD2
J gene: TRBJ2-3
clone size: .
CDR3 DNA: TGTGCCTGGAGTGGGCGACTAGCGGGGGCAGATACGCAGTATTTT
CDR3 protein: CAWSGRLAGADTQYF

V gene: TRBV27
D gene: TRBD2
J gene: TRBJ2-1
clone size: .
CDR3 DNA: TGTGCCAGCAGTTCGATAGGGAGGCTAGCGGGGGGTCGCTCCTACAATGAGCAGTTCTTC
CDR3 protein: CASSSIGRLAGGRSYNEQFF

V gene: TRBV6-5
D gene: .
J gene: TRBJ2-7
clone size: .
CDR3 DNA: TGTGCCAGCAGTCCGGCGGGGTCCTACGAGCAGTACTTC
CDR3 protein: CASSPAGSYEQYF

V gene: TRBV6-5
D gene: .
J gene: TRBJ1-1
clone size: .
CDR3 DNA: TGTGCCAGCAGTTTCACAGGGTTTGGGGCTACAGAAGCTTTCTTT
CDR3 protein: CASSFTGFGATEAFF

V gene: TRBV5-4
D gene: TRBD1
J gene: TRBJ2-5
clone size: .
CDR3 DNA: TGTGCCAGCAGCCCACGGGACAGGCAGAAGGAGACCCAGTACTTC
CDR3 protein: CASSPRDRQKETQYF

V gene: TRBV14
D gene: TRBD1
J gene: TRBJ1-1
clone size: .
CDR3 DNA: TGTGCCAGCAGCCAAGGGTCCGGGACAGGGATCACTGAAGCTTTCTTT
CDR3 protein: CASSQGSGTGITEAFF

V gene: TRBV12-3/TRBV12-4
D gene: .
J gene: TRBJ2-5
clone size: .
CDR3 DNA: TGTGCCAGCAGCCGGGGTGGGATAGAGACCCAGTACTTC
CDR3 protein: CASSRGGIETQYF

V gene: TRBV2
D gene: TRBD2
J gene: TRBJ2-1
clone size: .
CDR3 DNA: TGTGCCAGCAGTGGCGGGGGGGCAGGCAATGAGCAGTTCTTC
CDR3 protein: CASSGGGAGNEQFF

V gene: TRBV5-1
D gene: .
J gene: TRBJ2-7
clone size: .
CDR3 DNA: TGCGCCAGCAGCAGCACTGAGGCCCCCTACGAGCAGTACTTC
CDR3 protein: CASSSTEAPYEQYF

V gene: TRBV27
D gene: .
J gene: TRBJ1-2
clone size: .
CDR3 DNA: TGTGCCAGCAGTCGCGGGGGGAACTATGGCTACACCTTC
CDR3 protein: CASSRGGNYGYTF

V gene: TRBV4-1
D gene: .
J gene: TRBJ1-4
clone size: .
CDR3 DNA: TGCGCCAGCAGCCAGTTTGCGGAGAGGAAACTGTTTTTT
CDR3 protein: CASSQFAERKLFF

V gene: TRBV6-5
D gene: .
J gene: TRBJ2-7
clone size: .
CDR3 DNA: TGTGCCAGCAGTTACGGAGGTAGCGGCTACGAGCAGTACTTC
CDR3 protein: CASSYGGSGYEQYF

V gene: TRBV5-4
D gene: .
J gene: TRBJ2-7
clone size: .
CDR3 DNA: TGTGCCAGCAGCTTGTCGGCGGTTACAAAGTACGAGCAGTACTTC
CDR3 protein: CASSLSAVTKYEQYF